The T cell receptor beta chain described here comes from a study of T cell repertoires in cytomegalovirus infection. Comments on this clonotype: Its target is not known. An end of the junction does not agree with germline; a read error may underlie this.

The CDR3 extends over 16 amino acids. The germline V gene encodes CDR1 SGHVS and CDR2 FNYEAQ. Findings and limits, study-wide: Cumulative public TCR beta family frequency identified carriers of CMV plus the relevant HLA.

In TCRdb, the reads were re-called with MiXCR into one record per CDR3 protein. The data contain approximately 1,000,000 distinct CDR3 sequences, approximately 30% of them seen just once; the ten biggest clones take up 10% to 15%. The TCR originated in a human donor in good health (CMV status not recorded). Some clones in this sample may be carry-over from other donors' samples. The rearrangement links TRBV7-6 to TRBJ1-4; the D gene is possibly TRBD1 (5 bases). The sequences come from cultured CD8+ T cells from PBMCs, collected from culture after CMV antigen stimulation. This CDR3 reads CVSSLAQGLEGEKLFF. The CDR3 DNA is TGTGTCAGCAGCTTAGCCCAGGGCCTTGAGGGTGAAAAACTGTTTTTT. Together with reference TRBV7-6 and TRBJ1-4, the CDR3 gives the full variable domain: GAGVSQSPRYKVTKRGQDVALRCDPISGHVSLYWYRQALGQGPEFLTYFNYEAQQDKSGLPNDRFSAERPEGSISTLTIQRTEQRDSAMYRCVSSLAQGLEGEKLFFGSGTQLSVL.